This TCR beta chain was captured in a study of T cells in Graves' hyperthyroidism and ophthalmopathy. As for this clonotype: As yet, its antigen is unknown.

The germline V gene has CDR1 KGHDR and CDR2 SFDVKD. The V end was cut by 5 bases, the J end by 2 bases, with 20 bases between. The CDR3 consists of 18 residues. Any patient presenting with uncontrolled infection, other autoimmune disease, pregnancy or lactation was left out. The study based diagnoses on clinical symptoms, serum thyroxine and TRAb, thyroid ultrasound and orbital computed tomography. Study-level results: Prediction of ophthalmopathy progression came a median 6.5 months pre-onset. Among clonotypes expanded in thyroid above 0.001, most were also found in blood.

Researchers took RNA transcripts and amplified the TCR beta CDR3 regions from them. The HTBI primer set drove a first-round RT-PCR of the TCR CDR3. TCRdb analysed the multiplex PCR reads with MiXCR anew, one entry per CDR3 protein. This repertoire shows 560,000 or so distinct CDR3 sequences, just over 45% found once; its top ten account for approximately 8.2%. Sample: peripheral blood or thyroid tissue (not recorded which). The rearrangement uses TRBV24-1 and TRBJ2-2; tentatively, D is TRBD1 (6 bases). The sequence derives from a woman aged 18-29 years with Graves' hyperthyroidism. The CDR3 region is CATSALPLQGANTGELFF. The CDR3 DNA sequence: TGTGCCACCAGTGCCCTACCCCTACAGGGAGCAAACACCGGGGAGCTGTTTTTT.